The next 20 T cell receptor beta chains were all read from a single sample in a study of T-cell memory formation after mild COVID-19. TCRdb ran MiXCR on the 5' RACE reads and lists one entry per CDR3 protein. Of about 470,000 distinct CDR3 sequences in the sample, approximately 23% are singletons; the top ten hold under 15%. Sequences were obtained from PBMCs or a T cell subset sorted from them (not recorded which). These receptors all stem from an adult woman who had mild COVID-19 (a few samples of this study predate the infection). Cell type and time point are not known.

This chain connects TRBV20-1 to TRBJ2-4, with D possibly being TRBD2 (6 bases). The germline V gene has CDR1 DFQATT and CDR2 SNEGSKA (reference sequence). Trimming pared 6 bases from V and 0 bases from J, leaving 12 bases between. This CDR3 is 14 amino acids long. CDR3 region: CSAPDYLAKNIQYF. As DNA, the CDR3 is TGCAGTGCCCCGGACTACCTAGCCAAAAACATTCAGTACTTC.

This chain joins TRBV20-1 and TRBJ2-1, with 10 positions matching TRBD2. V lost 3 bases, J lost 5 bases, and 10 bases stayed unmatched. This CDR3 spans 16 amino acids. Germline V gives CDR1 DFQATT, CDR2 SNEGSKA (reference sequence). Here the CDR3 reads CSASSWGLAIDNEQFF. The CDR3 DNA is TGCAGTGCTAGCAGTTGGGGACTAGCGATCGACAATGAGCAGTTCTTC.

This clonotype was found many times. The rearrangement uses TRBV2 and TRBJ2-7; D is unclear. The V gene's germline CDR1 is SNHLY and CDR2 FYNNEI. The CDR3 is 12 residues long. Deletions cut 7 bases from V and 5 bases from J, with 12 bases between. CDR3 nucleotide sequence: TGTGCCAGCATGGTCGCCCAGGACGAGCAGTACTTC. Residues: CASMVAQDEQYF.

The genes are TRBV10-3 and TRBJ2-1; unclear D gene. The CDR3 extends over 14 amino acids. Trimming removed 6 bases from V and 8 bases from J, with 17 bases in between. Germline CDR1 reads ENHRY; CDR2 reads SYGVKD. CDR3 in amino acids: CAISRQGKGDEQFF. Written as DNA, the CDR3 is TGTGCCATCAGCCGGCAAGGAAAAGGCGATGAGCAGTTCTTC.

The chain carries TRBV15 and TRBJ2-4; 7 bases line up with TRBD2. Germline V lookup: CDR1 LNHNV, CDR2 YYDKDF (reference sequence). The V gene end was trimmed by 1 base and the J gene end by 5 bases; junction bases not matched to a gene: 5. CDR3 size: 15 residues. In nucleotides, the CDR3 is TGTGCCACCAGCAGAGTATGGGGGAGGGAAAACATTCAGTACTTC. Protein: CATSRVWGRENIQYF.

The chain has TRBV7-7 and TRBJ2-1, with 7 nucleotides matching TRBD1. The germline V gene has CDR1 SSHAT and CDR2 FNYEAQ (reference sequence). The ends lost 5 bases at V and 2 bases at J; junction bases unmatched: 6. CDR3 size: 15 residues. The CDR3 here is CASSRVGQTYNEQFF. The DNA of the CDR3 is TGTGCCAGCAGCCGTGTGGGACAGACCTACAATGAGCAGTTCTTC.

This chain uses TRBV5-4 with TRBJ1-2; tentatively, D is TRBD1 (6 bases). V was trimmed by 4 bases and J by 4 bases, leaving 26 bases between them. The CDR3 runs 18 residues. The germline CDR1 and CDR2 sequences are SGHNT and YYREEE (reference sequence). The CDR3 nucleotides read TGTGCCAGCAGCGAGGGGGGATATATCACCGGGACGGGCTATGGCTACACCTTC. Its protein product is CASSEGGYITGTGYGYTF.

This sequence joins TRBV2 and TRBJ2-3; 9 nucleotides align to TRBD1. The CDR3 sequence is 16 residues long. V dropped 7 bases and J dropped 12; count of bases not matched to a gene: 20. In germline, CDR1 is SNHLY, CDR2 FYNNEI. CDR3 nucleotides: TGTGCCAGCACCCCGGGACAGGGTCTGGACCCCCACAATCAGTATTTT. It codes for CASTPGQGLDPHNQYF.

The chain links TRBV3-1 to TRBJ2-7; unclear D gene. The germline gives CDR1 LGHDT, CDR2 YNNKEL (reference sequence). The CDR3 contains 12 residues. Between the trimmed V and J ends, which lost 1 base and 7 bases, there was a span of 8 bases. The CDR3 region is CASSQGPREQYF. The CDR3 region has the DNA TGTGCCAGCAGCCAAGGTCCCAGGGAGCAGTACTTC.

This clonotype was observed many times. The V gene is TRBV2, the J gene TRBJ2-7; 8 bases are shared with TRBD2. V trimming: 6 bases; J trimming: 0 bases; junction bases outside the gene matches: 10. Germline V gives CDR1 SNHLY, CDR2 FYNNEI. This CDR3 is 16 amino acids long. This CDR3 reads CASSELGGRSSYEQYF. In DNA, the CDR3 is TGTGCCAGCAGCGAGCTTGGCGGGAGGAGCTCCTACGAGCAGTACTTC.

This clonotype was observed a few times. V is TRBV5-1 and J is TRBJ2-1; D remains ambiguous. The CDR3 extends over 16 amino acids. Trimming stripped 4 bases from V and 8 bases from J, with 22 bases between. Germline V gene data show CDR1 as SGHRS and CDR2 as YFSETQ. CDR3 sequence (DNA): TGCGCCAGCAGCCTCACTCCGGCTAGACCACACGATGAGCAGTTCTTC. It encodes CASSLTPARPHDEQFF.

In its sample, this clonotype was seen a few times. V usage is TRBV10-3 and J usage is TRBJ1-2, with 11 bases that match TRBD1. Germline V gene sequence: CDR1 ENHRY, CDR2 SYGVKD. V was pared by 7 bases and J by 8 bases, with 12 bases of the junction left unmatched. The CDR3 contains 15 residues. CDR3 loop: CAITTDRGPFWGYTF. DNA of the CDR3: TGTGCCATCACCACGGACAGGGGGCCCTTCTGGGGCTACACCTTC.

V and J are TRBV7-9 and TRBJ1-1, with a possible D match to TRBD1 (6 bases). V lost 1 base, J lost 3 bases, and 12 bases lay in between. The V gene's germline CDR1 is SEHNR and CDR2 FQNEAQ (reference sequence). The CDR3 covers 15 residues. Here the CDR3 reads CASSLEGGIYTEAFF. The CDR3 DNA is TGTGCCAGCAGCTTAGAAGGGGGGATCTACACTGAAGCTTTCTTT.

The chain is built from TRBV5-1 and TRBJ1-1; D is uncertain. This CDR3 comprises 13 residues. Looked up from germline, CDR1 is SGHRS and CDR2 is YFSETQ. V was shortened by 4 bases and J by 4 bases, with 11 bases between the two germline ends. CDR3 coding DNA: TGCGCCAGCAGCCCCAAGTGGGGCACTGAAGCTTTCTTT. It specifies CASSPKWGTEAFF.

This clonotype has more than one count but fewer than ten. The chain links TRBV20-1 to TRBJ1-2; D is ambiguous. The CDR3 length is 14 residues. Looked up from germline, CDR1 is DFQATT and CDR2 is SNEGSKA (reference sequence). The germline V and J ends were trimmed by 0 bases and 0 bases, with 8 bases remaining between them. In nucleotides, the CDR3 is TGCAGTGCTAGAGATCACGGTCCTAACTATGGCTACACCTTC. Protein: CSARDHGPNYGYTF.

The chain combines TRBV5-4 with TRBJ2-2, with D tentatively TRBD1 or TRBD2 (5 bases each). Trimming took 4 bases from V and 0 from J, leaving 13 bases between them. Germline V gene sequence: CDR1 SGHNT, CDR2 YYREEE (reference sequence). The CDR3 sequence is 16 residues long. The CDR3 DNA follows: TGTGCCAGCAGCCGTCGGACGGGACCGAACACCGGGGAGCTGTTTTTT. It encodes CASSRRTGPNTGELFF.

This clonotype turned up a few times. The rearrangement links TRBV15 to TRBJ2-5, with D possibly TRBD1 on 6 matching bases. CDR1 and CDR2 (germline): LNHNV, YYDKDF (reference sequence). The CDR3 loop spans 18 amino acids. V lost 5 bases and J 1 base, leaving 23 bases between the germline ends. In DNA, the CDR3 is TGTGCCACCAGCGACCGCCGAGGGTTCGGACAGACCCAAGAGACCCAGTACTTC. This translates into CATSDRRGFGQTQETQYF.

This clonotype has only one observation. The rearrangement joins TRBV7-8 to TRBJ2-1; 7 nucleotides match TRBD2. Per germline, CDR1 SGHVS and CDR2 FQNEAQ. The CDR3 has 14 amino acids. Trimming cost V 6 bases and J 9 bases; bases outside gene matches: 11. The CDR3 spells CASRGEGRGPEQFF. DNA for the CDR3: TGTGCCAGCAGAGGAGAGGGGAGGGGTCCTGAGCAGTTCTTC.

The V gene is TRBV6-1, the J gene TRBJ2-7, with D perhaps TRBD2 (5 bases). Trimming took 1 base from V and 4 from J, leaving 11 bases between them. Germline-derived CDR1 and CDR2 are MNHNS and SASEGT. The CDR3 is made up of 14 amino acids. This CDR3 reads CASSEVEGEYEQYF. Here the CDR3 DNA reads TGTGCCAGCAGTGAAGTCGAGGGTGAATACGAGCAGTACTTC.

The chain joins TRBV12-3 or TRBV12-4 to TRBJ1-2; TRBD1 agrees at 7 bases. Trimming at V came to 6 bases and at J to 4 bases, leaving 8 bases not matched to a gene. The CDR3 runs to 14 residues. The CDR3 DNA reads as TGTGCCAGCAGCAATAACCGGGACAGCTATGGCTACACCTTC. This sequence encodes CASSNNRDSYGYTF.